This T cell receptor beta chain emerged from a study of blood T cell repertoires in COVID-19. Overall study context: COVID-19 samples from acute and convalescent phases originated in the United States, Italy and Spain. From T cells, B-cell-depleted T cells, or PBMCs came the material, which was cDNA or gDNA.

As originally analysed: It was from reference gene primer amplification that nucleated cell counts were estimated. Profiled with immunoSEQ multiplex PCR; TCRdb holds only in-frame clones, not every one. For V, J and clone size, that table is used; D and trimming come from the DNA. The sample shows around 100,000 clones, about 90% of them seen only once. In germline, CDR1 is SGHNT, CDR2 YYREEE (reference sequence). The CDR3 extends over 14 amino acids. V shed 5 bases and J shed 0 bases, with 10 bases lying between them. The sample holds one count of this clone. Sequenced: peripheral blood. V and J are TRBV5-4 and TRBJ2-3; D remains unclear. The receptor's source is a human donor in a cohort sampled during active COVID-19. The CDR3 region is CASRPTTSTDTQYF. In DNA, the CDR3 is TGTGCCAGCAGGCCTACCACTAGCACAGATACGCAGTATTTT.